The sequence of this TCR beta chain was determined in a study of blood T cell repertoires in COVID-19. In the authors' methods: Researchers report that nucleated cell counts were estimated from reference gene primer amplification. Produced via immunoSEQ multiplex PCR; TCRdb's table is partial and in-frame only. The DNA was the basis for D and trimming; V, J and clone size are from that table. The profile covers some 120,000 clones, with about 90% appearing a single time and approximately 2% taken by the ten largest. Germline trimming cut 7 bases from V and 4 bases from J; bases unmatched to any gene: 7. CDR1 and CDR2 from the germline V gene are MNHEY and SVGAGI. The CDR3 is 14 amino acids.

Sequencing was performed on peripheral blood. This TCR came from a man aged 45-60 years with COVID-19, enrolled during active disease. The chain uses TRBV6-5 and TRBJ1-2, with 9 bases that match TRBD1. The CDR3 nucleotides are TGTGCCAGCAATCACAGGGGGCGCTCCTATGGCTACACCTTC. As protein: CASNHRGRSYGYTF.